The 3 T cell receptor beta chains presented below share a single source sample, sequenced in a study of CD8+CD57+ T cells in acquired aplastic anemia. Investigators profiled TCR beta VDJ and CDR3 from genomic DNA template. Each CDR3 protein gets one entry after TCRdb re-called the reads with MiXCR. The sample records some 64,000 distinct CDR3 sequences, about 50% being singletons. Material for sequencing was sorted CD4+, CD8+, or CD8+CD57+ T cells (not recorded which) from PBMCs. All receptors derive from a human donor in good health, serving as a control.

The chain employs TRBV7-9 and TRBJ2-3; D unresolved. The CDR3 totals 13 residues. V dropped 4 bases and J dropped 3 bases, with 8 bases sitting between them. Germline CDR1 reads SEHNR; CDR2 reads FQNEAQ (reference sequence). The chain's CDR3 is CASSSLVTDTQYF. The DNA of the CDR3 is TGTGCCAGCAGCTCGCTAGTAACAGATACGCAGTATTTT.

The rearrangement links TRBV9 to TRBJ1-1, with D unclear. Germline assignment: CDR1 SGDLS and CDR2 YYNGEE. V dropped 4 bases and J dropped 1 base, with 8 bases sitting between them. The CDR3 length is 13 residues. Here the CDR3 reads CASSQDWNTEAFF. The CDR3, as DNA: TGTGCCAGCAGCCAGGACTGGAACACTGAAGCTTTCTTT.

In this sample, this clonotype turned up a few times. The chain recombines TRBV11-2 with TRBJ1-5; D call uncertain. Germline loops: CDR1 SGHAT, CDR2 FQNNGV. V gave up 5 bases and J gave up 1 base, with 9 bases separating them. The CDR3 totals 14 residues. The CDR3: CASSPDMSNQPQHF. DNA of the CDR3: TGTGCCAGCAGCCCCGACATGAGCAATCAGCCCCAGCATTTT.